The clone carrying this T cell receptor beta chain was observed at least ten times. These data come from a study of molecular identifiers for immune sequencing clone quantification. This CDR3 contains 15 residues. Trimming removed 0 bases from V and 6 bases from J; junction bases left unmatched: 5. CDR1 and CDR2 (germline): SGHDT, YYEEEE. MiXCR, run by TCRdb on the PCR reads, gives a single entry per CDR3 protein. The sample shows around 480,000 distinct CDR3 sequences, around 23% of them seen only once. This TCR was recovered from a human donor in good health. Some libraries in this study had Jurkat cell RNA spiked in. The sequenced sample consisted of naive CD8+ T cells from blood, with Jurkat cell RNA spiked in. Subset specified: FACS-sorted CD8+CD4-CCR7+CD45RA+ naive T cells. The gene calls are TRBV5-6 and TRBJ2-7, with 11 nucleotides matching TRBD1. CDR3 sequence reads: CASSLGTGGYLEQYF. The CDR3 DNA is TGTGCCAGCAGCTTGGGGACAGGGGGCTACCTCGAGCAGTACTTC.